A single sample is the source of the 10 T cell receptor beta chains below, sequenced in a study of neurological immune-mediated disorders (dated by TCRdb to between 2018 and 2020). The library was obtained by 5' RACE. TCRdb lists the instrument as Illumina HiSeq 2500. TCRdb trimmed public reads at Q25 via fastp, called clones via MiXCR and kept in-frame beta chains. Rows are unified per CDR3 protein, each entry keeping the most common DNA and genes. The sample table holds 40,000 to 50,000 distinct CDR3 sequences, of which 1.9% were seen once. 2.2% of the sample is taken by the ten largest. The sample was PBMCs. These receptors were obtained from a woman aged 35 to 49 with multiple sclerosis.

This clonotype has ten or more counts. The rearrangement uses TRBV29-1 and TRBJ1-2; 9 nucleotides line up with TRBD1. The CDR3 covers 13 residues. Trimming took 5 bases from V and 3 from J; bases not matched to a gene: 4. CDR1 is SQVTM, CDR2 ANQGSEA, per germline. For the CDR3, the DNA is TGCAGCGTTCGCCGGACAGGGGACTATGGCTACACCTTC. The encoded protein is CSVRRTGDYGYTF.

This clonotype was seen at least ten times. The chain uses TRBV6-5 and TRBJ1-2; no firm D call. In germline, CDR1 is MNHEY, CDR2 SVGAGI. CDR3 length equals 14 residues. Deletions cut 5 bases from V and 2 bases from J, with 12 bases between. CDR3 in amino acids: CASSLLAGNYGYTF. DNA of the CDR3: TGTGCCAGCAGTCTCCTCGCGGGCAACTATGGCTACACCTTC.

This clonotype was observed many times. This rearrangement joins TRBV6-2 or TRBV6-3 to TRBJ1-5, with D possibly matching TRBD1 (5 bases). The V gene's germline CDR1 is MNHEY and CDR2 SVGEGT. Trimming left V 8 bases short and J 2 bases short, with 13 bases between. The CDR3 has 14 amino acids. CDR3 DNA sequence: TGTGCCAGCCAGGGAAGTCTCGGCAATCAGCCCCAGCATTTT. Protein: CASQGSLGNQPQHF.

This clonotype has ten or more counts. The chain employs TRBV5-1 and TRBJ1-2; weak D call: TRBD1 (5 bases). From germline, CDR1 is SGHRS and CDR2 YFSETQ. V was shortened by 0 bases and J by 2 bases, with 14 bases between the two germline ends. The CDR3 has 16 residues. The CDR3 region is CASSLAAGMGNYGYTF. In DNA, the CDR3 is TGCGCCAGCAGCTTGGCGGCAGGGATGGGGAACTATGGCTACACCTTC.

This clonotype qualifies as medium-sized. DNA of the CDR3: TGCGCCAGCAGCTCCGGAGACATCGCTCAGACCCAGTACTTC. It is translated as CASSSGDIAQTQYF. This rearrangement joins TRBV5-1 to TRBJ2-5; D gene ambiguous. CDR3 length equals 14 residues. V was cut by 3 bases and J by 6 bases, with 15 bases left in between. Germline V gene lookup returns CDR1 SGHRS and CDR2 YFSETQ. Based on the CDR3 plus reference TRBV5-1 and TRBJ2-5, the full variable domain is KAGVTQTPRYLIKTRGQQVTLSCSPISGHRSVSWYQQTPGQGLQFLFEYFSETQRNKGNFPGRFSGRQFSNSRSEMNVSTLELGDSALYLCASSSGDIAQTQYFGPGTRLLVL.

The table lists this clonotype with many counts. The V and J genes are TRBV10-2 and TRBJ2-3, with D possibly TRBD2 on 6 matching bases. Trimming removed 6 bases from V and 4 bases from J, with 20 bases in between. Germline values: CDR1 WSHSY, CDR2 SAAADI. The CDR3 is 16 amino acids. The CDR3 bases are TGCGCCAGCAGCGCGGCGGGGCGGGGCAACGCAGATACGCAGTATTTT. Residues: CASSAAGRGNADTQYF.

This clonotype came up many times. The chain joins TRBV12-3 or TRBV12-4 to TRBJ1-6, with D possibly TRBD1 on 6 matching bases. V lost 1 base, J lost 7 bases, and 20 bases lay in between. The CDR3 length is 18 residues. The CDR3 coding sequence is TGTGCCAGCAGTTTAGGGCGCGGGGGGGGCAATTCGAATTCACCCCTCCACTTT. Its translation is CASSLGRGGGNSNSPLHF.

The J gene is TRBJ2-1, the V gene TRBV20-1, with 11 bases lining up with TRBD2. V lost 0 bases to trimming and J lost 8 bases; unmatched junction nucleotides: 3. Germline V CDR1 and CDR2: DFQATT, SNEGSKA (reference sequence). This CDR3 spans 14 amino acids. In DNA form, the CDR3 reads TGCAGTGCTAGAGATCCTAGCGGGGGGCATGAGCAGTTCTTC. Translating it yields CSARDPSGGHEQFF.

This clonotype showed up many times. The genes are TRBV10-2 and TRBJ1-5; D remains ambiguous. The CDR3 loop spans 13 amino acids. V shed 3 bases and J shed 0 bases, with 3 bases lying between them. Germline CDR1 reads WSHSY; CDR2 reads SAAADI. In DNA, the CDR3 is TGCGCCAGCAGTGATTATAGCAATCAGCCCCAGCATTTT. Translated, it gives CASSDYSNQPQHF.

The chain employs TRBV6-5 and TRBJ2-7, with no clear D. Germline lookup yields CDR1 MNHEY and CDR2 SVGAGI. V lost 4 bases and J lost 0, with 16 bases in between. The CDR3 length is 16 residues. CDR3 DNA sequence: TGTGCCAGCAGTTCCAACCCCCCTCCGTTCTCCTACGAGCAGTACTTC. It specifies CASSSNPPPFSYEQYF.